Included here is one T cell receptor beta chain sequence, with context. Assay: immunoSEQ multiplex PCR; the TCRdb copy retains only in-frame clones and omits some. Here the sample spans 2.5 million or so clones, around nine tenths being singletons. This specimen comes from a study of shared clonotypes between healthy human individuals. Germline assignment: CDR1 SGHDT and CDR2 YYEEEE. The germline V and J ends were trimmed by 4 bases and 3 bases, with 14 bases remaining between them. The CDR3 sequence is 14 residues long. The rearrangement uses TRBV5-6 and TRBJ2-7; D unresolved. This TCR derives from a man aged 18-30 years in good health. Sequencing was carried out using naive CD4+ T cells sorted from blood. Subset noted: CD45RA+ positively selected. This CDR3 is CASSPQGWNYEQYF. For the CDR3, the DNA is TGTGCCAGCAGCCCTCAAGGGTGGAACTACGAGCAGTACTTC.